This passage covers 20 T cell receptor beta chains from one sample sequenced in a study of technical replicates of blood from a handful of donors. Here immunoSEQ multiplex PCR was the method, and the copy in TCRdb shows in-frame clones only, minus some. The table lists 75,000 to 90,000 clones, roughly 94% of them singletons, with approximately 0.35% in the top ten. The sequenced sample was T cells isolated from PBMCs. The receptors stem from a human donor in good health.

Only one count was recorded for this clone. This chain links TRBV30 with TRBJ1-3; the D gene is possibly TRBD1 (5 bases). Trimming removed 1 base from V and 10 bases from J, with 14 bases in between. Germline CDR1 reads GTSNPN; CDR2 reads SVGIG (reference sequence). The CDR3 runs to 13 residues. Here the CDR3 DNA reads TGTGCCTGGAGTGAAGGGCAGGGTAGTACCATATATTTT. As protein: CAWSEGQGSTIYF.

This chain uses TRBV6-5 with TRBJ2-1, with TRBD2 identical over 7 bases. This CDR3 spans 15 amino acids. V lost 1 base, J lost 5 bases, and 5 bases stayed unmatched. Per germline, CDR1 MNHEY and CDR2 SVGAGI. CDR3 sequence reads: CASSYLAGVNNEQFF. CDR3 nucleotide sequence: TGTGCCAGCAGTTACTTGGCGGGGGTTAACAATGAGCAGTTCTTC.

In its sample, this clone was seen once. The chain uses TRBV27 and TRBJ1-1; D remains unclear. The germline CDR1 and CDR2 sequences are MNHEY and SMNVEV (reference sequence). Trimming removed 3 bases at V and 1 base at J, with 6 bases between. The CDR3 covers 13 residues. CDR3 DNA: TGTGCCAGCAGTTTGTTAGAGAACACTGAAGCTTTCTTT. It translates to CASSLLENTEAFF.

The chain uses TRBV6-5 and TRBJ1-1; D uncertain. Germline V gene sequence: CDR1 MNHEY, CDR2 SVGAGI. The V end lost 5 bases, the J end lost 5 bases, and 6 bases lay between the germline ends. The CDR3 loop spans 11 amino acids. The CDR3 nucleotides are TGTGCCAGCAGTCGAGGTACTGAAGCTTTCTTT. Encoded protein: CASSRGTEAFF.

The chain joins TRBV6-5 to TRBJ1-2, with D possibly TRBD1 on 6 matching bases. This CDR3 is 15 amino acids long. Germline loops: CDR1 MNHEY, CDR2 SVGAGI. Trimming took off 6 bases at V and 2 bases at J, with 16 bases between the two ends. CDR3 nucleotide sequence: TGTGCCAGCAGAGGCCGGGGGGGCGAAAACTATGGCTACACCTTC. Amino acids: CASRGRGGENYGYTF.

V is TRBV9 and J is TRBJ1-4; TRBD1 is a possible D gene (6 bases). V was pared by 0 bases and J by 8 bases, with 14 bases between. The CDR3 loop spans 15 amino acids. From germline, CDR1 is SGDLS and CDR2 YYNGEE. The CDR3 DNA is TGTGCCAGCAGCGTAGGTCACAGGGAGCTAGAAAAACTGTTTTTT. Its protein product is CASSVGHRELEKLFF.

V and J are TRBV29-1 and TRBJ2-2; maybe TRBD1 (6 bases). Germline V gives CDR1 SQVTM, CDR2 ANQGSEA. With 6 bases removed from V and 6 bases from J, the gap between germline ends came to 14 bases. This CDR3 is built from 13 residues. The CDR3 loop is CSVRTAQAGELFF. As DNA, the CDR3 is TGCAGCGTCCGGACAGCCCAGGCCGGGGAGCTGTTTTTT.

The chain is built from TRBV4-2 and TRBJ2-7; D remains unclear. The CDR3 has 17 amino acids. CDR1 is LGHNA and CDR2 is YNFKEQ in the germline V gene. V was pared by 4 bases and J by 2 bases, with 21 bases between. The CDR3 reads CASSRSPPGLETYEQYF. DNA for the CDR3: TGTGCCAGCAGCCGATCCCCACCAGGCTTGGAAACCTACGAGCAGTACTTC.

The rearrangement joins TRBV7-2 to TRBJ1-1; 10 bases are shared with TRBD1. Trimming removed 5 bases from V and 2 bases from J; junction bases left unmatched: 11. Per germline, CDR1 SGHTA and CDR2 FQGNSA. This CDR3 has 17 amino acids. The CDR3 nucleotides are TGTGCCAGCAGCGGCCCGCCCGGGACAGGGGCTAACACTGAAGCTTTCTTT. It is translated as CASSGPPGTGANTEAFF. Supplemented by reference TRBV7-2 and TRBJ1-1, the full variable domain reads GAGVSQSPSNKVTEKGKDVELRCDPISGHTALYWYRQSLGQGLEFLIYFQGNSAPDKSGLPSDRFSAERTGGSVSTLTIQRTQQEDSAVYLCASSGPPGTGANTEAFFGQGTRLTVV.

The CDR3 region is CAWSPGLGNTIYF. The DNA for the CDR3 is TGTGCCTGGAGTCCGGGACTTGGAAACACCATATATTTT. V usage is TRBV30 and J usage is TRBJ1-3; the D gene is possibly TRBD1 (5 bases). CDR3 length: 13 amino acids. Per germline, CDR1 GTSNPN and CDR2 SVGIG (reference sequence). The V end was cut by 2 bases, the J end by 3 bases, with 8 bases between. The complete variable domain, with remaining parts taken from reference TRBV30 and TRBJ1-3, reads SQTIHQWPATLVQPVGSPLSLECTVEGTSNPNLYWYRQAAGRGLQLLFYSVGIGQISSEVPQNLSASRPQDRQFILSSKKLLLSDSGFYLCAWSPGLGNTIYFGEGSWLTVV.

This clone came up a few times. The J gene is TRBJ2-7, the V gene TRBV19; 7 bases agree with TRBD2. The CDR3 has 14 residues. J lost 3 bases, V lost 6 bases, and 8 bases had no gene match. The germline gives CDR1 LNHDA, CDR2 SQIVND (reference sequence). CDR3 sequence (DNA): TGTGCCAGTAGCGACGCTAGGGAGGGCTACGAGCAGTACTTC. Encoded protein: CASSDAREGYEQYF.

CDR3 coding DNA: TGTGCCAGCAGCGAGGGAGGATCTCGGGCTTTCTTT. It is translated as CASSEGGSRAFF. This rearrangement joins TRBV28 to TRBJ1-1; D remains ambiguous. V lost 6 bases and J lost 11, with 16 bases in between. The germline V gene has CDR1 MDHEN and CDR2 SYDVKM. The CDR3 runs to 12 residues.

The V gene is TRBV7-2, the J gene TRBJ1-2; D possibly corresponds to TRBD1 (5 bases). CDR3 size: 19 residues. The germline CDR1 and CDR2 sequences are SGHTA and FQGNSA. V shed 3 bases and J shed 8 bases, with 31 bases lying between them. Here the CDR3 reads CASSFLRSLGQPGVGGYTF. CDR3 DNA: TGTGCCAGCAGCTTCTTGAGATCTCTTGGGCAGCCGGGGGTCGGGGGCTACACCTTC.

This clone was observed a few times. This chain uses TRBV19 with TRBJ1-2; tentative D call: TRBD1 (6 bases). With 4 bases removed from V and 2 bases from J, the gap between germline ends came to 14 bases. The V gene's germline CDR1 is LNHDA and CDR2 SQIVND (reference sequence). This CDR3 contains 15 residues. The CDR3 protein is CASSRDDRTNYGYTF. As DNA, the CDR3 is TGTGCCAGTAGTAGAGACGACAGGACCAACTATGGCTACACCTTC.

CDR3 DNA sequence: TGTGCCAGCAGCGTCTTGGGTACCGGGACAGCTTACAATGAGCAGTTCTTC. Amino acids: CASSVLGTGTAYNEQFF. J is TRBJ2-1 and V is TRBV27, with TRBD1 matching over 7 bases. The CDR3 extends over 17 amino acids. The germline gives CDR1 MNHEY, CDR2 SMNVEV (reference sequence). With V trimmed by 6 bases and J by 4 bases, 15 bases remained unmatched.

The chain is built from TRBV19 and TRBJ1-1; no firm D call. The CDR3 is 13 residues long. Germline V gene sequence: CDR1 LNHDA, CDR2 SQIVND (reference sequence). V was shortened by 4 bases and J by 1 base, with 7 bases between the two germline ends. The CDR3 DNA follows: TGTGCCAGTAGTACGCGAGGGAACACTGAAGCTTTCTTT. Its protein product is CASSTRGNTEAFF. Looking up the rest from reference TRBV19 and TRBJ1-1 gives the full variable domain: DGGITQSPKYLFRKEGQNVTLSCEQNLNHDAMYWYRQDPGQGLRLIYYSQIVNDFQKGDIAEGYSVSREKKESFPLTVTSAQKNPTAFYLCASSTRGNTEAFFGQGTRLTVV.

For this clone: The same CDR3 arises from other DNA sequences in this sample as well. The chain uses TRBV11-2 and TRBJ2-3; weak D call: TRBD1 (6 bases). The CDR3 spans 15 residues. Germline loops: CDR1 SGHAT, CDR2 FQNNGV. The germline V and J ends were trimmed by 5 bases and 1 base, with 13 bases remaining between them. CDR3 DNA sequence: TGTGCCAGCAGCCTCAACAGACAGGGCACAGATACGCAGTATTTT. Amino acids: CASSLNRQGTDTQYF.

This rearrangement joins TRBV6-1 to TRBJ2-5; D is possibly TRBD1 (5 bases). V lost 2 bases and J lost 5, with 18 bases in between. The V gene's germline CDR1 is MNHNS and CDR2 SASEGT. The CDR3 runs to 16 residues. The CDR3 nucleotides are TGTGCCAGCAGTGAAAGAGTAGGGGCCCCCGGTGAGACCCAGTACTTC. This sequence encodes CASSERVGAPGETQYF.

This rearrangement joins TRBV30 to TRBJ1-2; 8 bases match TRBD1. CDR3 length: 14 residues. Germline V gene data show CDR1 as GTSNPN and CDR2 as SVGIG (reference sequence). V lost 2 bases to trimming and J lost 8 bases; unmatched junction nucleotides: 10. CDR3 sequence: CAWSRSGGREGYTF. As DNA, the CDR3 is TGTGCCTGGAGTCGGTCAGGGGGCCGGGAGGGCTACACCTTC.

The chain carries TRBV7-9 and TRBJ2-1; D not certain. CDR1 and CDR2 from the germline V gene are SEHNR and FQNEAQ (reference sequence). Trimming cost V 3 bases and J 0 bases, with 12 bases left between them. CDR3 size: 16 residues. CDR3 loop: CASSFLGLGSYNEQFF. The CDR3 coding sequence is TGTGCCAGCAGCTTTCTCGGCCTAGGCTCCTACAATGAGCAGTTCTTC.